These T cell receptor beta chains were read from a single sample in a study of identical twins. TCRdb passed the 5' RACE reads through MiXCR, listing each CDR3 protein once. The sample shows 600,000 to 850,000 distinct CDR3 sequences, about 20% of them seen only once. These same data were also listed under a study on T cells expressing NK-cell markers.

The sequenced sample was PBMCs. Every receptor here comes from a woman aged 18-35 years in good health. The CDR3 runs from the conserved cysteine through the conserved F or W. The D gene is left open where the match is weak. Clone size is not always given. Where it is, it says once, few, many or a class for expanded clones.

j_gene,abundance,d_gene,len,v_gene,CDR3nt,CDR3aa
TRBJ1-1,many,TRBD1,14,TRBV10-3,TGTGCCATCAGACAGGGGAGAGGAGGCACTGAAGCTTTCTTT,CAIRQGRGGTEAFF
TRBJ1-3,few,.,17,TRBV6-1,TGTGCCAGCAGCCGCATCCTAGGGGAGAGCTCTGGAAACACCATATATTTT,CASSRILGESSGNTIYF
TRBJ2-2,few,.,12,TRBV10-3,TGTGCCATCAGTGAGTGGCTCGGGGAGCTGTTTTTT,CAISEWLGELFF
TRBJ2-1,.,TRBD2,13,TRBV5-1,TGCGCCAGCAGCACTGGACTAGCGGGAACGAGGTTCTTC,CASSTGLAGTRFF
TRBJ2-2,.,TRBD2,14,TRBV25-1,TGTGCCAGCAGGGCGGGGGTTCGGGCCGGGGAGCTGTTTTTT,CASRAGVRAGELFF
TRBJ1-1,few,.,13,TRBV20-1,TGCAGTGCTAAGTCGGGGGTATTGACTGAAGCTTTCTTT,CSAKSGVLTEAFF
TRBJ2-7,.,.,13,TRBV6-1,TGTGCCAGCAGCCAACGGGGGAACTACGAGCAGTACTTC,CASSQRGNYEQYF
TRBJ2-3,few,TRBD1,14,TRBV29-1,TGCAGCACCCGGACAGGTTTGGGCACAGATACGCAGTATTTT,CSTRTGLGTDTQYF
TRBJ2-2,.,.,15,TRBV6-5,TGTGCCAGCAGTTCGGGAAGGCTTAGCACCGGGGAGCTGTTTTTT,CASSSGRLSTGELFF
TRBJ2-7,few,TRBD1,15,TRBV5-1,TGCGCCAGCAGCACAGGACAGGGGAGTAGCTACGAGCAGTACTTC,CASSTGQGSSYEQYF
TRBJ2-7,.,.,12,TRBV12-3/TRBV12-4,TGTGCCAGCAGTAGTTGGCGCTACGAGCAGTACTTC,CASSSWRYEQYF
TRBJ2-2,few,TRBD2,18,TRBV6-1,TGTGCCAGCAGGGACCTGGGACTAGCGGGAGGAAGCGGCGGGGAGCTGTTTTTT,CASRDLGLAGGSGGELFF
TRBJ2-7,.,TRBD2,20,TRBV2,TGTGCCAGCAGTGGATCGGGATGGGAAACTAGCGGGCTTGGGGACTACGAGCAGTACTTC,CASSGSGWETSGLGDYEQYF
TRBJ1-2,.,.,15,TRBV5-1,TGCGCCAGCAGCTTGAGTAACAGGGCAAACTATGGCTACACCTTC,CASSLSNRANYGYTF